One and the same sample provided the 23 T cell receptor beta chains below, sequenced in a study of identifying expanded T cells in peripheral blood. Profiled with immunoSEQ multiplex PCR; TCRdb holds only in-frame clones, not every one. The data show about 82,000 clones, around 90% seen once. Sequencing was carried out using blood. The receptors were sampled from a person aged 18-69 years in good health.

This chain uses TRBV7-9 with TRBJ2-7; 7 bases are shared with TRBD1. The length of the CDR3 is 12 residues. Per the germline V gene, CDR1 is SEHNR and CDR2 is FQNEAQ (reference sequence). V lost 9 bases and J lost 3; bases outside the gene matches: 5. DNA for the CDR3: TGTGCCAGTGGGGGACAGCACTACGAGCAGTACTTC. Residues: CASGGQHYEQYF.

The chain uses TRBV18 and TRBJ2-3, with 7 bases fitting TRBD1. This CDR3 region has 18 residues. Germline assignment: CDR1 KGHSH and CDR2 LQKENI. The V segment lost 4 bases and the J segment 3 bases; nucleotides outside the gene matches: 16. The CDR3 DNA follows: TGTGCCAGCTCACTTAGCCTCACCGCCGGGACAGAAACAGATACGCAGTATTTT. This encodes CASSLSLTAGTETDTQYF.

The V call is TRBV7-3, the J call TRBJ2-7, with 10 bases fitting TRBD1. CDR1 is SGHTA, CDR2 FQGTGA, per germline. Germline trimming cut 5 bases from V and 0 bases from J; bases unmatched to any gene: 4. This CDR3 is built from 15 residues. This CDR3 reads CASSRGTGDSYEQYF. The CDR3 region has the DNA TGTGCCAGCAGCCGGGGGACAGGGGACTCCTACGAGCAGTACTTC.

The rearrangement joins TRBV14 to TRBJ1-3; 7 bases fit TRBD1. V was clipped by 5 bases and J by 0 bases; unmatched bases: 7. CDR1 is SGHDN and CDR2 is FVKESK in the germline V gene. CDR3 length: 16 amino acids. CDR3 region: CASSTKGGFSGNTIYF. The CDR3, as DNA: TGTGCCAGCAGCACAAAAGGGGGCTTCTCTGGAAACACCATATATTTT.

This clone was seen a single time. The chain combines TRBV7-6 with TRBJ1-2; 8 bases map to TRBD1. This CDR3 contains 13 residues. Unmatched junction bases numbered 3, after V lost 1 base and J lost 8 bases. Germline lookup yields CDR1 SGHVS and CDR2 FNYEAQ. This chain's CDR3 is CASSLETGDGYTF. DNA of the CDR3: TGTGCCAGCAGCTTAGAGACAGGGGACGGCTACACCTTC.

This clone has a handful of counts. V gene TRBV6-5 combines with J gene TRBJ1-6; perhaps TRBD1 as D (6 bases). V lost 2 bases and J lost 7, with 12 bases in between. CDR1 is MNHEY and CDR2 is SVGAGI in the germline V gene. The CDR3 has 15 amino acids. The CDR3 reads CASSYADRTNSPLHF. The CDR3 nucleotides read TGTGCCAGCAGTTACGCCGACAGGACAAATTCACCCCTCCACTTT.

This clone was detected only once. The genes are TRBV6-1 and TRBJ1-5; D is unclear. V was clipped by 7 bases and J by 4 bases, with 11 bases between them. There are 13 residues in the CDR3. Germline-derived CDR1 and CDR2 are MNHNS and SASEGT. The DNA of the CDR3 is TGTGCCAGCAATATAGATAGAAATCAGCCCCAGCATTTT. Encoded protein: CASNIDRNQPQHF.

V gene TRBV19 combines with J gene TRBJ1-2; TRBD1 might be the D (5 bases). The V gene's germline CDR1 is LNHDA and CDR2 SQIVND (reference sequence). This CDR3 comprises 14 residues. The V gene lost 10 bases and the J gene lost 8 bases, with 23 bases spanning the gap. The CDR3 sequence: CATRGFRDPGGYTF. The DNA of the CDR3 is TGTGCCACCAGAGGTTTCCGGGATCCAGGGGGCTACACCTTC.

This chain joins TRBV27 and TRBJ1-1; 8 nucleotides align to TRBD1. The V and J ends lost 3 bases and 6 bases, in that order; junction bases with no gene match: 3. The CDR3 consists of 13 residues. The V gene's germline CDR1 is MNHEY and CDR2 SMNVEV (reference sequence). The CDR3 sequence: CASSFLTGAEAFF. CDR3 DNA: TGTGCCAGCAGTTTCCTGACAGGGGCTGAAGCTTTCTTT.

This chain links TRBV19 with TRBJ1-1, with D uncertain. This CDR3 contains 13 residues. The germline V gene has CDR1 LNHDA and CDR2 SQIVND (reference sequence). V dropped 7 bases and J dropped 0 bases, with 9 bases sitting between them. The chain's CDR3 is CASTIGVNTEAFF. The CDR3 DNA is TGTGCCAGTACCATCGGGGTGAACACTGAAGCTTTCTTT.

The chain joins TRBV19 to TRBJ1-2, with D unclear. CDR3 size: 13 residues. Trimming shortened V by 0 bases and J by 5 bases, and 7 bases separated the two germline ends. Germline V gene lookup returns CDR1 LNHDA and CDR2 SQIVND (reference sequence). CDR3 nucleotides: TGTGCCAGTAGTATAGATCTGCGGTATGGCTACACCTTC. Protein sequence: CASSIDLRYGYTF.

The CDR3 spells CASTIYPRDRATDTQYF. Written as DNA, the CDR3 is TGTGCCAGCACCATATACCCCCGGGACAGGGCCACAGATACGCAGTATTTT. J is TRBJ2-3 and V is TRBV11-3; 9 bases align to TRBD1. This CDR3 comprises 17 residues. J lost 2 bases, V lost 7 bases, and 13 bases had no gene match. The germline CDR1 and CDR2 sequences are SGHNT and YENEEA.

The chain joins TRBV28 to TRBJ1-1; 11 nucleotides match TRBD1. The CDR3 covers 17 residues. The germline gives CDR1 MDHEN, CDR2 SYDVKM. The ends lost 5 bases at V and 5 bases at J; junction bases unmatched: 13. The DNA of the CDR3 is TGTGCCAGCAGTCAGGACAGGGGGCCTGAATGGTGGACTGAAGCTTTCTTT. It yields the protein CASSQDRGPEWWTEAFF.

The chain links TRBV7-9 to TRBJ2-7, with 9 nucleotides matching TRBD1. V trimming: 8 bases; J trimming: 5 bases; junction bases outside the gene matches: 13. The CDR3 length is 15 residues. Germline loops: CDR1 SEHNR, CDR2 FQNEAQ (reference sequence). The CDR3 here is CASGRMDRGGDEQYF. CDR3 DNA: TGTGCCAGCGGCCGAATGGACAGGGGAGGGGACGAGCAGTACTTC.

V and J are TRBV7-9 and TRBJ1-2; weak D call: TRBD1 (5 bases). The CDR3 is 15 amino acids. V was cut by 3 bases and J by 0 bases, with 11 bases left in between. Germline V gives CDR1 SEHNR, CDR2 FQNEAQ (reference sequence). This CDR3 reads CASSLTTVANYGYTF. The CDR3 nucleotides read TGTGCCAGCAGCTTGACGACAGTAGCTAACTATGGCTACACCTTC.

The chain couples TRBV21-1 to TRBJ1-6. TRBV21-1 is shown as a pseudogene. CDR3 size: 16 residues. This CDR3 reads CASSNQGRGNRSPLHF. CDR3 sequence (DNA): TGTGCCAGCAGCAACCAAGGGAGGGGGAATCGTTCACCCCTCCACTTT.

This clone was seen just once. V gene TRBV29-1 combines with J gene TRBJ2-3; 7 positions match TRBD2. This CDR3 region has 12 residues. In germline, CDR1 is SQVTM, CDR2 ANQGSEA. J was trimmed by 5 bases and V by 5 bases; bases with no gene match: 4. The CDR3 spells CSVIREGDTQYF. CDR3 bases: TGCAGCGTTATCAGGGAGGGAGATACGCAGTATTTT.

The rearrangement joins TRBV7-2 to TRBJ2-5; 12 bases are a match to TRBD1. The germline V gene encodes CDR1 SGHTA and CDR2 FQGNSA. V was pared by 4 bases and J by 4 bases, with 7 bases of the junction left unmatched. The CDR3 contains 16 residues. The CDR3 is CASSSRDRGRGETQYF. The CDR3 coding sequence is TGTGCCAGCAGCTCCCGGGACAGGGGGCGTGGAGAGACCCAGTACTTC.

This chain joins TRBV5-1 and TRBJ1-6; D might be TRBD1 (5 bases). The germline V gene encodes CDR1 SGHRS and CDR2 YFSETQ. Deletions cut 0 bases from V and 14 bases from J, with 15 bases between. CDR3 length: 14 amino acids. The CDR3 loop reads CASSLDGSAGSLHF. Written as DNA, the CDR3 is TGCGCCAGCAGCTTGGACGGAAGCGCAGGGTCCCTCCACTTT.

This chain links TRBV4-1 with TRBJ1-1, with D perhaps TRBD1 (5 bases). Germline loops: CDR1 MGHRA, CDR2 YSYEKL. CDR3 length equals 13 residues. The V end lost 2 bases, the J end lost 11 bases, and 15 bases lay between the germline ends. CDR3 sequence reads: CASSQQEGFFAFF. The CDR3 coding sequence is TGCGCCAGCAGCCAACAGGAGGGGTTTTTCGCTTTCTTT.

V is TRBV6-1 and J is TRBJ1-3; 8 bases map to TRBD1. V shed 2 bases, J shed 3 bases, and the junction held 6 bases outside the gene matches. This CDR3 region has 16 residues. Germline loops: CDR1 MNHNS, CDR2 SASEGT. CDR3 protein: CASSENQGAGGNTIYF. In DNA, the CDR3 is TGTGCCAGCAGTGAAAACCAGGGGGCAGGTGGAAACACCATATATTTT.

A word on this clone: The same CDR3 also results from other DNA sequences found in this sample. The V call is TRBV6-5, the J call TRBJ1-1; 7 bases line up with TRBD1. This CDR3 spans 13 amino acids. Germline V gene data show CDR1 as MNHEY and CDR2 as SVGAGI. Trimming cost V 6 bases and J 3 bases; bases outside gene matches: 4. The CDR3 nucleotides read TGTGCCAGCAGCCGAACAGGGGACACTGAAGCTTTCTTT. Its translation: CASSRTGDTEAFF.

This rearrangement joins TRBV10-3 to TRBJ2-7; unclear D gene. This CDR3 is 15 amino acids long. The germline V gene has CDR1 ENHRY and CDR2 SYGVKD. V was trimmed by 2 bases and J by 0 bases, leaving 11 bases between them. The CDR3 DNA follows: TGTGCCATCAGTGAGAGTCGGAAGAGCTCCTACGAGCAGTACTTC. It specifies CAISESRKSSYEQYF.